This paragraph reports one T cell receptor (beta chain). These data belong to a study of blood T cell repertoires in COVID-19. For the study at large: T cells, B-cell-depleted T cells, or PBMCs supplied cDNA or gDNA.

Some clones are missing from TCRdb's copy, which holds only in-frame ones; the method was immunoSEQ multiplex PCR. The sample includes approximately 250,000 clones, around 84% of them seen just once. This CDR3 region has 14 residues. Germline V gene data show CDR1 as SQVTM and CDR2 as ANQGSEA. The ends were cut back, 6 bases at V and 3 bases at J, with 17 bases in the middle. The receptor's source is a man between 60 and 70 years old with acute or convalescent COVID-19. Sequenced sample: peripheral blood. The chain has TRBV29-1 and TRBJ1-1, with no clear D. The CDR3 sequence is CSVSRGWMDTEAFF. For the CDR3, the DNA is TGCAGCGTATCTCGCGGGTGGATGGACACTGAAGCTTTCTTT.